Below, 23 T cell receptor beta chains from the same sample are listed, as sequenced in a study of blood T cell repertoires in COVID-19. TCRdb keeps only in-frame clones here, not all; method: immunoSEQ multiplex PCR. The sample yields some 190,000 clones, 84% seen once. Sequencing was performed on peripheral blood. All receptors come from a woman older than 75 with COVID-19, enrolled during active disease.

This clone was counted between two and nine times. The CDR3: CASSSIGGGGNQPQHF. For the CDR3, the DNA is TGTGCCAGCAGCTCCATTGGGGGAGGAGGCAATCAGCCCCAGCATTTT. The chain employs TRBV7-8 and TRBJ1-5, with D perhaps TRBD1 (5 bases). V lost 4 bases to trimming and J lost 2 bases, with 15 bases between them. The CDR3 contains 16 residues. The germline gives CDR1 SGHVS, CDR2 FQNEAQ.

The rearrangement uses TRBV3-1 (or the pseudogene TRBV3-2) and TRBJ1-5; D is unresolved. There are 14 residues in the CDR3. Germline V CDR1 and CDR2: LGHDT, YNNKEL (reference sequence). The V end was cut by 2 bases, the J end by 2 bases, with 7 bases between. CDR3 nucleotide sequence: TGTGCCAGCAGCCAATCGGTGGGCAATCAGCCCCAGCATTTT. Encoded protein: CASSQSVGNQPQHF.

V and J are TRBV3-1 (or the pseudogene TRBV3-2) and TRBJ2-2; tentatively, D is TRBD1 (6 bases). This CDR3 contains 14 residues. Looked up from germline, CDR1 is LGHDT and CDR2 is YNNKEL (reference sequence). Trimming pared 4 bases from V and 6 bases from J, leaving 12 bases between. The CDR3 is CASSRTGSAGELFF. CDR3 sequence (DNA): TGTGCCAGCAGCCGTACAGGGAGCGCCGGGGAGCTGTTTTTT.

The rearrangement links TRBV5-4 to TRBJ1-1; no definite D call. In germline, CDR1 is SGHNT, CDR2 YYREEE (reference sequence). This CDR3 is 13 amino acids long. Trimming shortened V by 5 bases and J by 1 base, and 9 bases separated the two germline ends. The CDR3: CASSYDKNTEAFF. The CDR3 bases are TGTGCCAGCAGTTACGACAAGAACACTGAAGCTTTCTTT.

The V call is TRBV7-8, the J call TRBJ2-5; 8 bases match TRBD1. Trimming cost V 2 bases and J 3 bases; bases outside gene matches: 2. The CDR3 has 14 residues. Germline V gives CDR1 SGHVS, CDR2 FQNEAQ. The DNA for the CDR3 is TGTGCCAGCAGCTTACAGACAGGGGAAGAGACCCAGTACTTC. Translation gives CASSLQTGEETQYF.

The V gene is TRBV6-2 or TRBV6-3, the J gene TRBJ1-1; D call uncertain. Germline loops: CDR1 MNHEY, CDR2 SVGEGT. The CDR3 has 16 amino acids. Trimming cost V 3 bases and J 4 bases, with 18 bases left between them. In nucleotides, the CDR3 is TGTGCCAGCAGTTATAGGTTGATCGGAGGGTCCACTGAAGCTTTCTTT. Its translation is CASSYRLIGGSTEAFF.

The chain has TRBV14 and TRBJ1-1; tentatively, D is TRBD1 (6 bases). CDR3 length: 15 residues. The V gene's germline CDR1 is SGHDN and CDR2 FVKESK. The V end lost 4 bases, the J end lost 1 base, and 13 bases lay between the germline ends. In DNA, the CDR3 is TGTGCCAGCAGCCTAAGGGGGAACGGGAACACTGAAGCTTTCTTT. Protein sequence: CASSLRGNGNTEAFF.

V is TRBV18 and J is TRBJ1-5, with D uncertain. V gave up 2 bases and J gave up 2 bases, with 7 bases separating them. The CDR3 length is 14 residues. Germline-derived CDR1 and CDR2 are KGHSH and LQKENI. The CDR3 sequence is CASSPASRNQPQHF. CDR3 DNA sequence: TGTGCCAGCTCACCAGCAAGCCGCAATCAGCCCCAGCATTTT. The whole variable domain, filled in from reference TRBV18 and TRBJ1-5, reads NAGVMQNPRHLVRRRGQEARLRCSPMKGHSHVYWYRQLPEEGLKFMVYLQKENIIDESGMPKERFSAEFPKEGPSILRIQQVVRGDSAAYFCASSPASRNQPQHFGDGTRLSIL.

The chain combines TRBV4-1 with TRBJ2-6, with a possible D match to TRBD1 (6 bases). V gave up 4 bases and J gave up 1 base, with 8 bases separating them. The CDR3 runs to 15 residues. Looked up from germline, CDR1 is MGHRA and CDR2 is YSYEKL. In DNA form, the CDR3 reads TGCGCCAGCAGCCCTCAGGGGTCTGGGGCCAACGTCCTGACTTTC. It is translated as CASSPQGSGANVLTF.

This clone was picked up one time. The chain uses TRBV5-1 and TRBJ1-1; D is unclear. This CDR3 has 14 residues. The V end was cut by 4 bases, the J end by 5 bases, with 15 bases between. Germline V CDR1 and CDR2: SGHRS, YFSETQ. CDR3 DNA sequence: TGCGCCAGCAGCCCTATTGGTGGAGGGACTGAAGCTTTCTTT. It codes for CASSPIGGGTEAFF.

The genes are TRBV9 and TRBJ1-2, with D perhaps TRBD1 (5 bases). V was pared by 4 bases and J by 2 bases, with 12 bases between. This CDR3 comprises 14 residues. Germline V gene data show CDR1 as SGDLS and CDR2 as YYNGEE. The CDR3 reads CASSPRQPNYGYTF. The CDR3 DNA sequence: TGTGCCAGCAGCCCCCGACAGCCCAACTATGGCTACACCTTC.

V and J are TRBV7-6 and TRBJ2-1, with TRBD1 matching 7 bases. V shed 5 bases, J shed 5 bases, and the junction held 12 bases outside the gene matches. Germline assignment: CDR1 SGHVS and CDR2 FNYEAQ. CDR3 length equals 16 residues. The CDR3 DNA follows: TGTGCCAGCAGCCGAACCGGGACAGCAAGAAACAATGAGCAGTTCTTC. Translated, it gives CASSRTGTARNNEQFF.

The genes are TRBV6-1 and TRBJ1-6; D unclear. This CDR3 is 16 amino acids long. V dropped 1 base and J dropped 0 bases, with 7 bases sitting between them. Germline loops: CDR1 MNHNS, CDR2 SASEGT. Here the CDR3 DNA reads TGTGCCAGCAGTGAAGTTTGGAGCTCCTATAATTCACCCCTCCACTTT. Encoded protein: CASSEVWSSYNSPLHF.

This clone was detected once. CDR3 sequence (DNA): TGTGCCAGCAGTGCTCCCGGGACAGGGGCGGTCCTACCCCTCCACTTT. Translated: CASSAPGTGAVLPLHF. The chain carries TRBV6-1 and TRBJ1-6; 10 bases fit TRBD1. With V trimmed by 4 bases and J by 12 bases, 12 bases remained unmatched. Germline CDR1 is MNHNS and CDR2 is SASEGT. The CDR3 is 16 amino acids.

The chain has TRBV2 and TRBJ2-1; D call uncertain. The CDR3 spans 11 residues. Trimming removed 6 bases at V and 5 bases at J, with 5 bases between. Germline CDR1 reads SNHLY; CDR2 reads FYNNEI. As DNA, the CDR3 is TGTGCCAGCAGCACTGACAATGAGCAGTTCTTC. Translation gives CASSTDNEQFF.

J is TRBJ1-5 and V is TRBV3-1 (or the pseudogene TRBV3-2); maybe TRBD1 (6 bases). Germline loops: CDR1 LGHDT, CDR2 YNNKEL (reference sequence). V was pared by 4 bases and J by 1 base, with 14 bases between. The CDR3 sequence is 16 residues long. The CDR3 protein is CASSPAWGGSNQPQHF. CDR3 DNA: TGTGCCAGCAGCCCCGCATGGGGGGGCAGCAATCAGCCCCAGCATTTT.

The chain couples TRBV28 to TRBJ1-4; 7 bases map to TRBD1. In germline, CDR1 is MDHEN, CDR2 SYDVKM. The CDR3 loop spans 15 amino acids. Trimming cost V 5 bases and J 2 bases; bases outside gene matches: 5. The CDR3: CASSVSTGTNEKLFF. As DNA, the CDR3 is TGTGCCAGCAGTGTCTCGACAGGGACTAATGAAAAACTGTTTTTT.

The chain uses TRBV7-9 and TRBJ1-1; the D is unclear. Looked up from germline, CDR1 is SEHNR and CDR2 is FQNEAQ (reference sequence). The CDR3 is made up of 13 amino acids. Trimming took off 2 bases at V and 3 bases at J, with 7 bases between the two ends. The CDR3 sequence is CASSLNRDTEAFF. CDR3 DNA: TGTGCCAGCAGCTTAAACCGGGACACTGAAGCTTTCTTT.

V is TRBV19 and J is TRBJ1-1; D unresolved. The germline V and J ends were trimmed by 3 bases and 7 bases, with 6 bases remaining between them. The CDR3 runs 11 residues. Germline-derived CDR1 and CDR2 are LNHDA and SQIVND (reference sequence). The CDR3 DNA sequence: TGTGCCAGTAGTATTGAGTATGAAGCTTTCTTT. Amino acids: CASSIEYEAFF.

The gene calls are TRBV19 and TRBJ1-2, with D unresolved. The V gene lost 1 base and the J gene lost 2 bases, with 8 bases spanning the gap. Germline V CDR1 and CDR2: LNHDA, SQIVND (reference sequence). The CDR3 has 14 residues. The CDR3 DNA sequence: TGTGCCAGTAGTATAGGAGCCAGGAACTATGGCTACACCTTC. The encoded protein is CASSIGARNYGYTF.

The rearrangement links TRBV3-1 (or the pseudogene TRBV3-2) to TRBJ2-7; D not certain. Germline V gene sequence: CDR1 LGHDT, CDR2 YNNKEL (reference sequence). CDR3 length: 14 amino acids. Trimming left V 0 bases short and J 1 base short, with 7 bases between. Here the CDR3 DNA reads TGTGCCAGCAGCCAAGATCGAGTTTCCTACGAGCAGTACTTC. This gives the protein CASSQDRVSYEQYF.

This clone was counted between two and nine times. The gene calls are TRBV6-6 and TRBJ1-1, with TRBD1 matching over 8 bases. The germline V gene encodes CDR1 MNHNY and CDR2 SVGAGI (reference sequence). This CDR3 comprises 14 residues. The ends lost 10 bases at V and 5 bases at J; junction bases unmatched: 12. CDR3 in amino acids: CATRTGGDGTEAFF. In nucleotides, the CDR3 is TGTGCCACCAGAACAGGGGGGGATGGGACTGAAGCTTTCTTT.

The chain couples TRBV3-1 (or the pseudogene TRBV3-2) to TRBJ2-3; TRBD2 agrees at 9 bases. The CDR3 runs 15 residues. J was trimmed by 3 bases and V by 8 bases; bases with no gene match: 9. Germline V gives CDR1 LGHDT, CDR2 YNNKEL (reference sequence). CDR3 sequence: CASGAGGRITDTQYF. The CDR3 DNA sequence: TGTGCCAGCGGAGCGGGGGGACGAATAACAGATACGCAGTATTTT.